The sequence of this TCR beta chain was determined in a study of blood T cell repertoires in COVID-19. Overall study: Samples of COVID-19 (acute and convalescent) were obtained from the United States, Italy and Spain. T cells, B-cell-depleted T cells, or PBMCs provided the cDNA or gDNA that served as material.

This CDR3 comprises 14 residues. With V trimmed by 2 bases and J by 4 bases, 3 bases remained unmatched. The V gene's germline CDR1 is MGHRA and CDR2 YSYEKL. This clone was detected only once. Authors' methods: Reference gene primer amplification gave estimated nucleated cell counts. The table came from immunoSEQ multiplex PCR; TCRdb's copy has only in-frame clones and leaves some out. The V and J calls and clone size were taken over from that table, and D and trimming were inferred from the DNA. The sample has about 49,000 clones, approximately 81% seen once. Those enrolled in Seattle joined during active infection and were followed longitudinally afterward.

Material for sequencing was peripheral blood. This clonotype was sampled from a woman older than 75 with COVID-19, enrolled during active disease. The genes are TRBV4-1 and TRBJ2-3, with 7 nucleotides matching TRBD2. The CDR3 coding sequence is TGCGCCAGCAGCCAACATGCGGGGGCAGATACGCAGTATTTT. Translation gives CASSQHAGADTQYF.